Listed below are T cell receptor beta chains from one sample, sequenced in a study of blood T cell repertoires in COVID-19. Sequencing was performed with immunoSEQ multiplex PCR; in TCRdb, only in-frame clones are kept and a portion is missing. The sample carries about 300,000 clones, around nine tenths recorded once. The specimen was PBMCs or T cells enriched from blood (not recorded which). The origin of the receptors is a man between 60 and 75 years old who had recovered from COVID-19. CDR3s include the opening cysteine and the closing phenylalanine or tryptophan. A D gene is named only where the DNA matches it firmly.

CDR3 protein,CDR3 DNA,V gene,D gene,J gene
CATSDPGQGMGGELFF,TGTGCCACCAGTGACCCGGGACAGGGGATGGGCGGGGAGCTGTTTTTT,TRBV24-1,TRBD1,TRBJ2-2
CASSLNRVSGNTIYF,TGCGCCAGCAGCTTGAACAGGGTCTCTGGAAACACCATATATTTT,TRBV5-1,NA,TRBJ1-3
CASSGPGQGTTEAFF,TGTGCCAGCTCAGGACCGGGACAGGGAACCACTGAAGCTTTCTTT,TRBV18,TRBD1,TRBJ1-1
CASSLASVPNTGELFF,TGTGCCAGCAGCTTAGCGTCGGTACCAAACACCGGGGAGCTGTTTTTT,TRBV7-6,NA,TRBJ2-2
CASSEFGGWELFF,TGTGCCAGCAGTGAATTTGGAGGATGGGAGCTGTTTTTT,TRBV6-4,NA,TRBJ2-2
CASTRSWTSGSFEQYF,TGTGCCAGCACCAGATCTTGGACTAGCGGATCCTTCGAGCAGTACTTC,TRBV5-8,TRBD2,TRBJ2-7
CASSQGPGLDSFF,TGTGCCAGCAGCCAGGGCCCCGGGCTCGACTCGTTCTTC,TRBV7-9,NA,TRBJ2-1
CSVGTVEKLFF,TGCAGTGTCGGGACAGTTGAAAAACTGTTTTTT,TRBV20-1,TRBD1,TRBJ1-4
CASTFTGSQGEAFF,TGTGCCAGCACCTTTACAGGGAGTCAGGGAGAAGCTTTCTTT,TRBV7-9,NA,TRBJ1-1
CASRTRYEQYF,TGTGCCAGCAGAACTAGGTACGAGCAGTACTTC,TRBV28,NA,TRBJ2-7
CASSLGSGNYGYTF,TGCGCCAGCAGCTTGGGGTCAGGGAACTATGGCTACACCTTC,TRBV5-1,NA,TRBJ1-2
CASSPSTSASSYEQYF,TGTGCCAGCAGTCCCTCCACTAGCGCTAGCTCCTACGAGCAGTACTTC,TRBV2,TRBD2,TRBJ2-7
CASSLGQGGGYTF,TGTGCCAGCAGCTTGGGACAGGGCGGCGGCTACACCTTC,TRBV7-2,TRBD1,TRBJ1-2
CASSAANADTQYF,TGTGCCAGCAGCGCCGCGAATGCAGATACGCAGTATTTT,TRBV9,NA,TRBJ2-3